The rows below give T cell receptor beta chains drawn from one sample of a study of shared clonotypes between healthy human individuals. TCRdb's copy holds only in-frame clones and misses some; the assay was immunoSEQ multiplex PCR. The sample has about 450,000 clones, about 76% seen once. Sequenced input: PBMCs. The receptors were sampled from a woman between 40 and 50 years old in good health. Some clones in this sample may be carry-over from other donors' samples. The CDR3 runs from the conserved cysteine through the conserved F or W. D genes are given only for firm matches. Size tells how often a clone was seen (once, few, many) or the class of an expanded clone, and some rows leave it out.

>TRBV7-9|12|once|TRBJ1-1|TRBD1
CASSRDRVEAFF
TGTGCCAGCAGCCGAGACAGGGTTGAAGCTTTCTTT
>TRBV11-2|18|-|TRBJ2-3|TRBD2
CASRQIHRSGTSGRGEYF
TGTGCCAGCAGACAAATACACCGATCCGGGACTAGCGGGAGGGGGGAGTATTTT
>TRBV27|16|once|TRBJ1-2|-
CASSPKDGRYNYGYTF
TGTGCCAGCAGTCCTAAGGACGGAAGGTATAACTATGGCTACACCTTC
>TRBV9|13|-|TRBJ2-5|-
CASSVANMETQYF
TGTGCCAGCAGCGTAGCTAACATGGAGACCCAGTACTTC
>TRBV5-1|16|-|TRBJ2-7|-
CASSLEGGGPNYEQYF
TGCGCCAGCAGCTTGGAGGGGGGAGGGCCTAATTACGAGCAGTACTTC
>TRBV27|15|-|TRBJ1-5|TRBD1
CASSPQQGGNQPQHF
TGTGCCAGCAGTCCACAACAGGGGGGAAATCAGCCCCAGCATTTT
>TRBV28|14|-|TRBJ1-4|-
CASSLSERNGKLFF
TGTGCCAGCAGTTTATCAGAAAGGAATGGAAAACTGTTTTTT
>TRBV5-6|15|-|TRBJ2-1|TRBD2
CASSDSGRAGNEQFF
TGTGCCAGCAGCGACAGCGGGAGGGCCGGGAATGAGCAGTTCTTC
>TRBV29-1|12|many|TRBJ2-7|-
CSVEVGAGEQYF
TGCAGCGTTGAAGTTGGGGCGGGGGAGCAGTACTTC
>TRBV18|17|-|TRBJ1-2|-
CASSPLFRAAVDYGYTF
TGTGCCAGCTCACCCCTCTTCCGGGCCGCGGTAGACTATGGCTACACCTTC
>TRBV30|13|-|TRBJ1-4|-
CAWSAGLREKLFF
TGTGCCTGGAGTGCCGGGTTGCGGGAAAAACTGTTTTTT
>TRBV18|16|-|TRBJ1-1|-
CASSSHPPDTNTEAFF
TGTGCCAGCTCCTCCCACCCACCGGACACCAACACTGAAGCTTTCTTT
>TRBV14|15|few|TRBJ1-2|-
CASSQGIGVNYGYTF
TGTGCCAGCAGCCAAGGAATAGGGGTAAACTATGGCTACACCTTC
>TRBV27|14|many|TRBJ1-4|-
CASRVRGYNEKLFF
TGTGCCAGCAGGGTGAGGGGCTATAATGAAAAACTGTTTTTT
>TRBV11-2|17|-|TRBJ2-2|TRBD1
CASSPSSHRGSAGELFF
TGTGCCAGCAGCCCGTCGAGCCACAGGGGTAGTGCCGGGGAGCTGTTTTTT
>TRBV28|11|-|TRBJ2-1|-
CASGSGSKQFF
TGTGCCAGCGGGTCAGGATCTAAGCAGTTCTTC
>TRBV9|16|-|TRBJ2-1|-
CASSVYEGTLEDEQFF
TGTGCCAGCAGCGTTTACGAAGGGACTCTGGAGGATGAGCAGTTCTTC
>TRBV10-2|15|few|TRBJ2-7|-
CASSEVLSKVYEQYF
TGCGCCAGCAGTGAAGTACTATCTAAGGTCTACGAGCAGTACTTC
>TRBV6-5|12|-|TRBJ2-7|-
CASRRSAYEQYF
TGTGCCAGCAGACGTTCGGCGTACGAGCAGTACTTC
>TRBV6-1|14|-|TRBJ2-1|-
CASRPSRGGNEQFF
TGTGCCAGCAGACCTTCGAGGGGCGGTAATGAGCAGTTCTTC
>TRBV5-1|17|-|TRBJ2-3|TRBD2
CASSPPASGRASDTQYF
TGCGCCAGCAGCCCACCCGCTAGCGGGAGGGCGTCAGATACGCAGTATTTT
>TRBV18|15|-|TRBJ2-6|-
CASSPGVTGANVLTF
TGTGCCAGCTCACCAGGGGTGACAGGGGCCAACGTCCTGACTTTC
>TRBV5-1|14|-|TRBJ1-2|TRBD1
CASSLGQGAAGYTF
TGCGCCAGCAGCTTGGGACAGGGGGCGGCGGGCTACACCTTC
>TRBV7-2|13|-|TRBJ1-2|-
CASSFEQHYGYTF
TGTGCCAGCAGCTTCGAACAGCACTATGGCTACACCTTC
>TRBV10-3|18|-|TRBJ2-1|TRBD2
CAISESRGGLAGVDEQFF
TGTGCCATCAGTGAGTCGAGAGGGGGACTAGCGGGAGTTGATGAGCAGTTCTTC
>TRBV15|13|-|TRBJ2-3|TRBD2
CATSPGGADTQYF
TGTGCCACCTCACCGGGAGGTGCAGATACGCAGTATTTT
>TRBV5-1|16|-|TRBJ2-1|-
CASSLGGSGSYNEQFF
TGCGCCAGCAGCTTGGGAGGTAGTGGGTCCTACAATGAGCAGTTCTTC
>TRBV7-9|16|many|TRBJ1-4|TRBD1
CASSDFSGTGDEKLFF
TGTGCCAGCAGCGATTTCTCCGGGACAGGGGATGAAAAACTGTTTTTT
>TRBV28|14|-|TRBJ2-2|-
CASRGSLNTGELFF
TGTGCCAGCAGGGGCAGCCTGAACACCGGGGAGCTGTTTTTT
>TRBV5-6|15|-|TRBJ2-7|TRBD2
CASSLAGGSGAEQYF
TGTGCCAGCAGCTTGGCGGGCGGGAGTGGAGCCGAGCAGTACTTC
>TRBV15|15|-|TRBJ2-5|-
CATSKETTGGKTQYF
TGTGCCACCAGCAAAGAGACGACAGGTGGAAAGACCCAGTACTTC
>TRBV9|14|-|TRBJ2-1|TRBD2
CASSAGLAKVEQFF
TGTGCCAGCAGCGCGGGACTAGCTAAGGTTGAGCAGTTCTTC
>TRBV4-2|19|-|TRBJ2-1|TRBD1
CASSQDTLGQRFTNNEQFF
TGTGCCAGCAGCCAAGATACTCTGGGACAGCGATTTACCAACAATGAGCAGTTCTTC
>TRBV15|13|-|TRBJ2-3|TRBD1
CATQGDGADTQYF
TGTGCCACCCAGGGGGACGGGGCAGATACGCAGTATTTT
>TRBV11-2|13|-|TRBJ1-1|-
CASSSQLNTEAFF
TGTGCCAGCAGCTCTCAGTTGAACACTGAAGCTTTCTTT
>TRBV30|13|-|TRBJ1-4|-
CAARGAGEEKLFF
TGTGCCGCGAGAGGGGCAGGGGAAGAAAAACTGTTTTTT
>TRBV6-1|15|-|TRBJ1-1|-
CASSEATGTAEEAFF
TGTGCCAGCAGTGAAGCGACTGGGACGGCCGAGGAAGCTTTCTTT
>TRBV5-1|16|-|TRBJ2-2|-
CASSLASRTNTGELFF
TGCGCCAGCAGCTTGGCCTCGAGGACAAACACCGGGGAGCTGTTTTTT
>TRBV7-7|14|-|TRBJ2-1|-
CASSFQSSYNEQFF
TGTGCTAGCAGCTTCCAGAGCTCCTACAATGAGCAGTTCTTC
>TRBV6-1|14|few|TRBJ2-7|TRBD1
CASSRTGVRIEQYF
TGTGCCAGCAGCCGGACAGGGGTCCGAATCGAGCAGTACTTC
>TRBV29-1|14|-|TRBJ2-3|-
CSVEDGAPADTQYF
TGCAGCGTTGAAGATGGGGCCCCGGCGGATACGCAGTATTTT
>TRBV7-3|16|once|TRBJ2-7|TRBD2
CASSPKEREGRYEQYF
TGTGCCAGCAGCCCGAAGGAGCGGGAGGGCCGTTACGAGCAGTACTTC
>TRBV11-1|17|-|TRBJ1-2|-
CASSARAGAGPFYGYTF
TGTGCCAGCAGCGCAAGGGCGGGAGCAGGCCCCTTCTATGGCTACACCTTC
>TRBV28|17|few|TRBJ2-6|TRBD1
CASSLSGRGPGANVLTF
TGTGCCAGCAGTTTGTCCGGCAGGGGGCCTGGGGCCAACGTCCTGACTTTC
>TRBV5-5|15|-|TRBJ2-2|-
CASSLGTKNTGELFF
TGTGCCAGCAGCTTGGGGACAAAGAACACCGGGGAGCTGTTTTTT
>TRBV10-1|13|-|TRBJ2-7|-
CASSETDTYEQYF
TGCGCCAGCAGCGAGACGGACACCTACGAGCAGTACTTC
>TRBV5-4|17|-|TRBJ2-5|TRBD2
CASSSLAGGMGGETQYF
TGTGCCAGCAGCTCCCTAGCGGGAGGGATGGGAGGAGAGACCCAGTACTTC
>TRBV2|13|-|TRBJ2-3|-
CASSSSTPDTQYF
TGTGCCAGCAGCTCCTCAACGCCAGATACGCAGTATTTT
>TRBV9|17|-|TRBJ2-7|-
CASSPRPQGRGTGEQYF
TGTGCCAGCAGCCCCCGACCACAGGGGAGGGGAACGGGGGAGCAGTACTTC
>TRBV19|11|once|TRBJ2-1|-
CASRDYNEQFF
TGTGCCAGTAGGGACTACAATGAGCAGTTCTTC
>TRBV5-4|14|-|TRBJ1-1|TRBD1
CASSLGAGQTEAFF
TGTGCCAGCAGCTTGGGGGCGGGACAGACTGAAGCTTTCTTT
>TRBV11-2|13|-|TRBJ2-5|-
CASAPGVQETQYF
TGTGCCAGCGCTCCGGGGGTACAAGAGACCCAGTACTTC
>TRBV7-2|14|-|TRBJ1-2|-
CASSHRVWKDGYTF
TGTGCCAGCAGCCACAGGGTATGGAAGGATGGCTACACCTTC
>TRBV5-1|16|-|TRBJ2-1|-
CASSLEGQWTYNEQFF
TGCGCCAGCAGTTTGGAAGGACAGTGGACTTACAATGAGCAGTTCTTC
>TRBV4-2|12|-|TRBJ1-2|-
CASSQAQGGYTF
TGTGCCAGCAGCCAAGCTCAGGGTGGCTACACCTTC
>TRBV19|17|-|TRBJ1-4|-
CASTIGPGTATNEKLFF
TGTGCCAGTACCATAGGGCCAGGGACTGCAACTAATGAAAAACTGTTTTTT
>TRBV6-4|14|-|TRBJ2-3|TRBD2
CASSEAGVTDTQYF
TGTGCCAGCAGTGAGGCGGGAGTGACAGATACGCAGTATTTT
>TRBV18|14|-|TRBJ1-4|-
CASSRDNGNEKLFF
TGTGCCAGCTCACGGGACAATGGTAATGAAAAACTGTTTTTT
>TRBV7-8|16|-|TRBJ2-1|TRBD2
CASSLEWTSGWNEQFF
TGTGCCAGCAGCTTAGAGTGGACTAGCGGATGGAATGAGCAGTTCTTC